The rows below give T cell receptor beta chains drawn from one sample of a study of blood T cell repertoires in COVID-19. Assay used: immunoSEQ multiplex PCR; TCRdb lists only in-frame clones, some missing. Here the sample spans roughly 340,000 clones, 80% to 90% being singletons. The sequenced material came from peripheral blood. These receptors all come from a woman between 25 and 40 years old with COVID-19, enrolled during active disease. The conserved cysteine and the conserved F or W are not part of the CDR3 here. Fields, in order: V gene, J gene, CDR3 protein.

v_gene: TRBV6-2/TRBV6-3
j_gene: TRBJ2-7
CDR3aa: ASSSPIFLGQGVSYEQY

v_gene: TRBV9
j_gene: TRBJ2-6
CDR3aa: ASSARQGKAGANVLT

v_gene: TRBV18
j_gene: TRBJ1-5
CDR3aa: ASSPQGARDQPQH

v_gene: TRBV3-1/TRBV3-2
j_gene: TRBJ2-7
CDR3aa: ASSQAAGSSYEQY

v_gene: TRBV6-7
j_gene: TRBJ2-5
CDR3aa: ASSRLWLEDRTQY

v_gene: TRBV6-2/TRBV6-3
j_gene: TRBJ2-3
CDR3aa: ASSPKGLRPKFLSTDTQY

v_gene: TRBV28
j_gene: TRBJ2-1
CDR3aa: ASSLSGFSYNEQF

v_gene: TRBV30
j_gene: TRBJ1-1
CDR3aa: AWSEVNRGRTEAF

v_gene: TRBV5-1
j_gene: TRBJ1-3
CDR3aa: ASSLGEGNTIY

v_gene: TRBV19
j_gene: TRBJ1-2
CDR3aa: ASSIGFRDYGYT

v_gene: TRBV27
j_gene: TRBJ1-1
CDR3aa: ASKPGGLLNTEAF

v_gene: TRBV4-3
j_gene: TRBJ1-4
CDR3aa: ASSQDWSRINEKLF

v_gene: TRBV25-1
j_gene: TRBJ2-2
CDR3aa: ATTPPGNTGELF

v_gene: TRBV7-9
j_gene: TRBJ1-2
CDR3aa: ASSPRGGGASNYGYT

v_gene: TRBV15
j_gene: TRBJ1-3
CDR3aa: ATSRDRSSGNTIY

v_gene: TRBV19
j_gene: TRBJ2-3
CDR3aa: ASSISKSPTDTQY

v_gene: TRBV4-1
j_gene: TRBJ2-7
CDR3aa: ASSQPLAGGSYEQY

v_gene: TRBV5-1
j_gene: TRBJ2-3
CDR3aa: ATSLEDGRTDTQY

v_gene: TRBV18
j_gene: TRBJ1-2
CDR3aa: ASSTGTEGDYGYT

v_gene: TRBV6-2/TRBV6-3
j_gene: TRBJ1-1
CDR3aa: ASSVRDRGRDTEAF

v_gene: TRBV11-3
j_gene: TRBJ2-1
CDR3aa: ASSLGLAGVDEQF

v_gene: TRBV7-2
j_gene: TRBJ2-7
CDR3aa: ASSLTRYEQY

v_gene: TRBV6-6
j_gene: TRBJ2-2
CDR3aa: ASSYGGTGELF

v_gene: TRBV6-2/TRBV6-3
j_gene: TRBJ1-2
CDR3aa: ASSRPPDRGYT

v_gene: TRBV29-1
j_gene: TRBJ2-1
CDR3aa: SVEGREGGQFSYNEQF

v_gene: TRBV4-3
j_gene: TRBJ1-1
CDR3aa: ASSQVWTANTEAF

v_gene: TRBV11-3
j_gene: TRBJ1-2
CDR3aa: ASSLGRGEHGYT

v_gene: TRBV6-6
j_gene: TRBJ2-5
CDR3aa: ASSRTGGEGQETQY

v_gene: TRBV7-9
j_gene: TRBJ1-2
CDR3aa: ASSLVGRGLVRNGYT

v_gene: TRBV3-1/TRBV3-2
j_gene: TRBJ1-6
CDR3aa: ASSQEARGSRSPLH

v_gene: TRBV15
j_gene: TRBJ1-5
CDR3aa: ATSRERAQPQH